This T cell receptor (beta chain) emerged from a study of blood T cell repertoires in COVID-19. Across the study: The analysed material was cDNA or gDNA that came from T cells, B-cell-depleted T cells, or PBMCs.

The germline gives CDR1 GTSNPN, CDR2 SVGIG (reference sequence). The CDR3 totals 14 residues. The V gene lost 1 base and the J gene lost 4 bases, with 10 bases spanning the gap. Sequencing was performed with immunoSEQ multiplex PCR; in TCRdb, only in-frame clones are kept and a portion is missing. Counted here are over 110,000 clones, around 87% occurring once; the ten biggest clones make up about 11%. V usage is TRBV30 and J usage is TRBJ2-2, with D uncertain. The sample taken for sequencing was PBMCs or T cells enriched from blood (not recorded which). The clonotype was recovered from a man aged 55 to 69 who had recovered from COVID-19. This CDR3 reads CAWSGVSFTGELFF. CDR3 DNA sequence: TGTGCCTGGAGTGGTGTTAGCTTCACCGGGGAGCTGTTTTTT.